This TCR beta chain is drawn from a study of cytomegalovirus exposure and HLA in healthy donors. In the PCR, 60 Vbeta and 13 Jbeta primers were used. TCRdb's copy holds only in-frame clones and misses some; the assay was immunoSEQ multiplex PCR. The sample consists of tens of thousands of clones, 60% to 80% of them appearing once. The CDR3 is made up of 14 amino acids. The germline gives CDR1 GTSNPN, CDR2 SVGIG (reference sequence). Trimming removed 0 bases at V and 2 bases at J, with 10 bases between. A few counts support this clone. The TCR originated in a female donor in good health and CMV-seronegative. The sequencing input was PBMCs. The chain carries TRBV30 and TRBJ2-5; D is ambiguous. The CDR3 loop is CAWSVRGQQETQYF. The CDR3 nucleotides are TGTGCCTGGAGTGTAAGAGGCCAGCAAGAGACCCAGTACTTC.